This T cell receptor (beta chain) was sequenced for a study of blood T cells in healthy people across ages. Trimming at V came to 3 bases and at J to 9 bases, leaving 11 bases not matched to a gene. CDR1 is DFQATT, CDR2 SNEGSKA, per germline (reference sequence). CDR3 length: 15 amino acids. In this sample, this clonotype turned up a few times. Its antigen remains unknown. Every sample had a minimum of 6 million PBMCs isolated. Then a second PCR, running about 6 to 12 cycles, was carried out with a sample-barcoded 5' primer and a J-beta primer mix. TCRdb passed the 5' RACE reads through MiXCR, listing each CDR3 protein once. Of some 800,000 distinct CDR3 sequences in the sample, approximately 48% are singletons; the top ten hold nearly 20%. Findings and limits, study-wide: Diversity was higher, and naive CD4+ cells more numerous, in long-lived donors than in aged donors.

The sequence came from a man aged 60 to 69 in good health. The sample taken for sequencing was blood. This chain uses TRBV20-1 with TRBJ2-1; 10 nucleotides align to TRBD1. CDR3 bases: TGCAGTGCTAGGTTGGTCGGGACAGGGGTGATTGAGCAGTTCTTC. This gives the protein CSARLVGTGVIEQFF.